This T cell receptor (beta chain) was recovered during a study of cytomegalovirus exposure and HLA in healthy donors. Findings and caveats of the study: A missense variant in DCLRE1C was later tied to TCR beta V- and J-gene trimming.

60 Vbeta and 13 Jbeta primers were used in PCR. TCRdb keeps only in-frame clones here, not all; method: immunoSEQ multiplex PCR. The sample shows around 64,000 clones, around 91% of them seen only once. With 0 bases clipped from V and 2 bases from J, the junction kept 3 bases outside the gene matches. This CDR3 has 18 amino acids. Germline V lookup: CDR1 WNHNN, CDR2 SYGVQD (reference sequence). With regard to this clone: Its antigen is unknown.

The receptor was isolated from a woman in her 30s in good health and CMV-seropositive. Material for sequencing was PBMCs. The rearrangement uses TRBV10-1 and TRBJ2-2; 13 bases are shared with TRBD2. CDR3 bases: TGCGCCAGCAGTGAGTCGAAGGGACTAGCGGGAAACACCGGGGAGCTGTTTTTT. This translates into CASSESKGLAGNTGELFF.